This is a list of T cell receptor beta chains from one sample in a study of regulatory T cells in long-lasting Graves disease. TCRdb reprocessed the multiplex PCR reads via MiXCR and lists one record per CDR3 protein. The sample lists around 400,000 distinct CDR3 sequences, 23% occurring once. The sample consisted of peripheral blood mononuclear cells (PBMCs), taken when the disease was refractory, from a patient treated with antithyroid drugs. These receptors were obtained from a woman aged 40 to 50 with Graves disease. Each CDR3 is given with its conserved first and last residue. The D gene is left open where the match is weak. Clone size is stated in some rows and not others, as once, few, many or a class when expanded.

clone_size	v_call	j_call	d_call	cdr3_nt	cdr3_aa
many	TRBV28	TRBJ1-2	-	TGTGCCAGCAGCACTCGTGGTTCGTTTGTCTATGGCTACACCTTC	CASSTRGSFVYGYTF
many	TRBV28	TRBJ1-2	TRBD1	TGTGCCAGCAATGACAGGGTCTATGGCTACACCTTC	CASNDRVYGYTF
few	TRBV29-1	TRBJ2-3	TRBD2	TGCAGCGTCGTAAGCGGGAGCGGGGATACGCAGTATTTT	CSVVSGSGDTQYF
many	TRBV12-3/TRBV12-4	TRBJ2-5	TRBD2	TGTGCCAGCGGCCGACTAGCGGGGAGAGAGACCCAGTACTTC	CASGRLAGRETQYF
many	TRBV12-5	TRBJ1-1	-	TGTGCTAGTGGTTTGGGAGGCTACACTGAAGCTTTCTTT	CASGLGGYTEAFF
-	TRBV28	TRBJ2-1	-	TGTGCCAGCAGGCGTGCAGGTGGGGTCAAAAGGGATGAGCAGTTCTTC	CASRRAGGVKRDEQFF
many	TRBV28	TRBJ2-1	TRBD2	TGTGCCAGCGGGACTAGCGCCCACTACAATGAGCAGTTCTTC	CASGTSAHYNEQFF
few	TRBV5-1	TRBJ2-5	TRBD2	TGCGCCAGCAGCTTCTCCGGGACTAGAGAGACCCAGTACTTC	CASSFSGTRETQYF
many	TRBV7-8	TRBJ1-5	-	TGTGCCAGCAGCGGCCGGGCCCCTCTTCAGCCCCAGCATTTT	CASSGRAPLQPQHF
many	TRBV5-6	TRBJ2-5	TRBD2	TGTGCCAGCAGCCTTTGGCGGGAGCGGTTCGAGACCCAGTACTTC	CASSLWRERFETQYF
many	TRBV28	TRBJ2-7	-	TGTGCCAGCACCTCTCTCCGGGAACTTGGAGCCTACGAGCAGTACTTC	CASTSLRELGAYEQYF
many	TRBV28	TRBJ1-1	TRBD1	TGTGCCAGCAGCCTTGGACAGGGGTACACTGAAGCTTTCTTT	CASSLGQGYTEAFF
many	TRBV6-5	TRBJ1-6	-	TGTGCCAGCAGTTACTCGCAGGGAACATCGGATAATTCACCCCTCCACTTT	CASSYSQGTSDNSPLHF
once	TRBV27	TRBJ1-1	-	-	CASSFARGAGTGAFF
few	TRBV6-2/TRBV6-3	TRBJ1-1	-	TGTGCCAGCAGTTACACCGGCAGGTTGAACACTGAAGCTTTCTTT	CASSYTGRLNTEAFF
many	TRBV28	TRBJ1-2	TRBD1	TGTGCCACCGCAACTTTGGGACAGCGCTCCGTCTATGGCTACACCTTC	CATATLGQRSVYGYTF
many	TRBV28	TRBJ1-4	TRBD1	TGTGCCAGCAGCTACCGGACAGGTGGGGAAAAACTGTTTTTT	CASSYRTGGEKLFF
many	TRBV28	TRBJ2-2	-	TGTGCCAGCAGTTTATGGGGACCACACACCGGGGAGCTGTTTTTT	CASSLWGPHTGELFF
many	TRBV12-3/TRBV12-4	TRBJ2-4	-	TGTGCCAGCAGTTTAGGGTGGGGCATTCAGTACTTC	CASSLGWGIQYF
many	TRBV6-2/TRBV6-3	TRBJ2-7	-	TGTGCCAGCAGTTACCGAACTATGACAGCTCAAACCTACGAGCAGTACTTC	CASSYRTMTAQTYEQYF
few	TRBV5-8	TRBJ2-5	-	TGTGCCAGCAGCTTAGAATCAGCCCAAGAGACCCAGTACTTC	CASSLESAQETQYF
-	TRBV10-3	TRBJ1-1	-	TGTGCCATCAGTGACCGGCAGGGCCTTGAAGCTTTCTTT	CAISDRQGLEAFF